This is a list of T cell receptor beta chains from one sample in a study of T cell repertoires in cytomegalovirus infection. TCRdb independently ran MiXCR on the reads; one entry per CDR3 protein. The table includes tens of thousands of distinct CDR3 sequences, around 21% detected once. These receptors' targets are unknown. Sequenced material: CD8+ T cells from cultured PBMCs, taken from culture after CMV antigen stimulation. The source is a human donor in good health (CMV status not recorded). Some clones in this sample may be carry-over from other donors' samples. Both conserved end residues are part of each CDR3. D genes are given only for firm matches. Clone size is stated in some rows and not others, as once, few, many or a class when expanded.

>NA|NA|TRBV27|TRBJ2-1
TGTGCCAGCAGGTCTCCTAGCTCCTACAATGAGCAGTTCTTC
CASRSPSSYNEQFF
>NA|NA|TRBV7-2|TRBJ2-7
TGTGCCAGCAGCGTAGGGGTGGGAGGACGCGAGCAGTACTTC
CASSVGVGGREQYF
>TRBD1|NA|TRBV7-9|TRBJ2-3
TGTGCCAGCAGCGGTGACAGGGGTAAAGATACGCAGTATTTT
CASSGDRGKDTQYF
>NA|NA|TRBV28|TRBJ1-5
TGTGCCAGCAGCAGAAATAGCAATCAGCCCCAGCATTTT
CASSRNSNQPQHF
>TRBD2|NA|TRBV28|TRBJ2-7
TGTGCCAGCAGCCCAAGCGGGGGGGCTTTTACCTACGAGCAGTACTTC
CASSPSGGAFTYEQYF
>NA|NA|TRBV7-2|TRBJ2-2
TGTGCCAGCAGCTTGGGGCCGGGGGCAAACACCGGGGAGCTGTTTTTT
CASSLGPGANTGELFF
>NA|few|TRBV12-3/TRBV12-4|TRBJ1-1
TGTGCCAGCAGTTCAAGCTTTTTTTCGGTAGACACTGAAGCTTTCTTT
CASSSSFFSVDTEAFF
>NA|few|TRBV11-3|TRBJ2-5
TGTGCCAGCAGCTTAGACGGGGTAGGAGAGACCCAGTACTTC
CASSLDGVGETQYF
>NA|few|TRBV4-3|TRBJ1-2
TGCGCCAGCAGCCCTCGAGGGGGGATCTATGGCTACACCTTC
CASSPRGGIYGYTF
>TRBD1|few|TRBV15|TRBJ1-2
TGTGCCACCAGCAGAGAGGGACAGACGTACTATGGCTACACCTTC
CATSREGQTYYGYTF
>TRBD2|NA|TRBV7-9|TRBJ2-1
TGTGCCAGCAGCTTCAGCGGGGGGGCCCCACCGTTCTTC
CASSFSGGAPPFF
>TRBD1|NA|TRBV28|TRBJ2-7
TGTGCCAGCAGCCCTGGACAGGGGGCACGGGACGAGCAGTACTTC
CASSPGQGARDEQYF
>NA|few|TRBV6-6|TRBJ2-1
TGTGCCAGCAGTGACCTCCGGGACTCCACCTACAATGAGCAGTTCTTC
CASSDLRDSTYNEQFF
>NA|few|TRBV27|TRBJ1-1
TGTGCCAGCAAAGCGGTGGGCACTGAAGCTTTCTTT
CASKAVGTEAFF